The 9 T cell receptor beta chains in this list originate from one sample, sequenced in a study of T cell responses to AZD1222 COVID-19 vaccine. Profiled with immunoSEQ multiplex PCR; TCRdb holds only in-frame clones, not every one. The table shows 150,000 to 200,000 clones, with 85% to 95% occurring only once. Sequenced here: peripheral blood, sampled on day 0 of AZD1222 vaccination. The origin of the receptors is an adult in good health.

The chain is built from TRBV28 and TRBJ1-2; D possibly corresponds to TRBD1 (5 bases). CDR1 and CDR2 from the germline V gene are MDHEN and SYDVKM. Between the trimmed V and J ends, which lost 5 bases and 4 bases, there was a span of 14 bases. The CDR3 is 14 residues long. The CDR3: CASSPREIGYGYTF. CDR3 bases: TGTGCCAGCAGTCCCAGGGAGATAGGCTATGGCTACACCTTC.

V usage is TRBV19 and J usage is TRBJ1-2, with D maybe TRBD1 (5 bases). Germline CDR1 LNHDA, CDR2 SQIVND (reference sequence). CDR3 length: 12 residues. V was shortened by 5 bases and J by 9 bases, with 13 bases between the two germline ends. This CDR3 is CASSPGGDRYTF. CDR3 in DNA: TGTGCCAGTAGTCCCGGGGGTGACCGCTACACCTTC.

The chain has TRBV28 and TRBJ1-4; 7 nucleotides match TRBD1. The V segment lost 6 bases and the J segment 5 bases; nucleotides outside the gene matches: 12. Germline V gene data show CDR1 as MDHEN and CDR2 as SYDVKM. The CDR3 has 16 residues. The CDR3 region is CASSPNTGQRNEKLFF. The CDR3 coding sequence is TGTGCCAGCAGCCCCAATACGGGACAGCGAAATGAAAAACTGTTTTTT.

The rearrangement uses TRBV3-1 (or the pseudogene TRBV3-2) and TRBJ2-1; a possible D gene is TRBD2 (6 bases). Trimming cost V 0 bases and J 10 bases, with 16 bases left between them. This CDR3 has 15 amino acids. In germline, CDR1 is LGHDT, CDR2 YNNKEL (reference sequence). The CDR3, as DNA: TGTGCCAGCAGCCAAGAGGGATTCGGAGGGAGGGAGCAGTTCTTC. Protein product: CASSQEGFGGREQFF.

The J gene is TRBJ1-1, the V gene TRBV6-5, with D possibly TRBD1 on 5 matching bases. Trimming took off 5 bases at V and 6 bases at J, with 13 bases between the two ends. Germline V CDR1 and CDR2: MNHEY, SVGAGI. The CDR3 contains 13 residues. The CDR3 coding sequence is TGTGCCAGCAGTCCTCTTTGGGGCGCTGAAGCTTTCTTT. Amino acid sequence: CASSPLWGAEAFF.

The rearrangement uses TRBV7-2 and TRBJ1-1; D gene ambiguous. Trimming shortened V by 10 bases and J by 0 bases, and 15 bases separated the two germline ends. The length of the CDR3 is 14 residues. Germline-derived CDR1 and CDR2 are SGHTA and FQGNSA. The CDR3 DNA is TGTGCCACCTTCTGGGAGACAATGAACACTGAAGCTTTCTTT. Its protein product is CATFWETMNTEAFF.

The chain couples TRBV23-1 to TRBJ1-2; the match to TRBD1 covers 9 bases. TRBV23-1 carries the ORF label, with uncertain function. V trimming: 3 bases; J trimming: 5 bases; junction bases outside the gene matches: 7. The length of the CDR3 is 15 residues. CDR3 sequence: CASSHRTGAEYGYTF. The CDR3 DNA is TGCGCCAGCAGTCATAGGACAGGGGCGGAATATGGCTACACCTTC.

The chain employs TRBV12-3 or TRBV12-4 and TRBJ2-1, with TRBD2 as a possible D gene (6 bases). Trimming pared 4 bases from V and 9 bases from J, leaving 10 bases between. The CDR3 consists of 12 residues. The CDR3 is CASSSGGGEQFF. CDR3 DNA: TGTGCCAGCAGTTCCGGGGGAGGTGAGCAGTTCTTC.

The chain carries TRBV4-1 and TRBJ1-2; unclear D gene. Per the germline V gene, CDR1 is MGHRA and CDR2 is YSYEKL. The CDR3 contains 15 residues. V was pared by 4 bases and J by 5 bases, with 17 bases between. CDR3 bases: TGCGCCAGCAGCCTTTGGGGAGAGAACCTTTATGGCTACACCTTC. It codes for CASSLWGENLYGYTF.